The clone carrying this T cell receptor beta chain occurred once. Germline V gene sequence: CDR1 LGHDT, CDR2 YNNKEL (reference sequence). The J segment lost 6 bases and the V segment lost 5 bases, leaving 6 bases of the junction unmatched. The CDR3 has 15 residues. Using immunoSEQ multiplex PCR, the repertoire was profiled, and TCRdb retains in-frame clones only, with some absent. Of about 270,000 clones in the sample, around nine tenths are singletons; the top ten hold approximately 8.2%. This sample is drawn from a study of blood T cell repertoires in COVID-19. Study-level background: Samples of COVID-19 (acute and convalescent) were obtained from the United States, Italy and Spain. Sample material is recorded as cDNA or gDNA derived from T cells, B-cell-depleted T cells, or PBMCs.

This sequence originates from a man aged 35 to 55 with active or convalescent COVID-19. The specimen was peripheral blood. The chain links TRBV3-1 (or the pseudogene TRBV3-2) to TRBJ2-3, with 12 positions matching TRBD2. The CDR3 sequence: CASSATSGRRDTQYF. CDR3 DNA: TGTGCCAGCAGCGCGACTAGCGGGAGAAGGGATACGCAGTATTTT.